These T cell receptor beta chains were read from a single sample in a study of radiotherapy plus CTLA-4 blockade in lung cancer. Clones were sequenced by immunoSEQ multiplex PCR, and TCRdb holds only the in-frame ones, with some missing. Of 55,000 to 85,000 clones in the sample, 70% to 80% were seen once. This specimen was peripheral blood, taken from a patient treated with radiotherapy plus ipilimumab. Source of these receptors: a human donor with non-small cell lung cancer whose response to radiotherapy plus ipilimumab could not be evaluated. Some clones in this sample may be carry-over from other donors' samples. Each CDR3 is given with its conserved first and last residue. D genes are given only for firm matches. Some rows have no size entry. The others give once, few or many, or a class for an expanded clone.

.	TRBJ1-1	TRBV18	few	TGTGCCAGCTCACCACAGAACATTATCACTGAAGCTTTCTTT	CASSPQNIITEAFF
TRBD2	TRBJ2-2	TRBV6-5	.	TGTGCCAGCAGTTACTCGGGGGGGACCGGGGAGCTGTTTTTT	CASSYSGGTGELFF
.	TRBJ2-7	TRBV28	.	TGTGCCAGCAGTTTAAAGATGGGCAGAGTCTACGAGCAGTACTTC	CASSLKMGRVYEQYF
TRBD1	TRBJ1-2	TRBV9	.	TGTGCCAGCAGCGAAAACGGGGACAGTGCGGGCTACACCTTC	CASSENGDSAGYTF
TRBD2	TRBJ2-5	TRBV5-1	once	TGCGCCAGCAGCTTGGCCAGGGAGGGAGAGACCCAGTACTTC	CASSLAREGETQYF
.	TRBJ1-2	TRBV28	.	TGTGCCAGCAGTATTCTACTGCTCTATGGCTACACCTTC	CASSILLLYGYTF
.	TRBJ1-1	TRBV4-1	few	TGCGCCAGCAGCCAATTGGTTTACAGGAGGGGGAACACTGAAGCTTTCTTT	CASSQLVYRRGNTEAFF
.	TRBJ2-7	TRBV27	.	TGTGCCAGCTCCCCTAGCGTACCCTACGAGCAGTACTTC	CASSPSVPYEQYF
.	TRBJ2-7	TRBV2	.	TGTGCCAGCAGTCGGGACTCCTACGAGCAGTACTTC	CASSRDSYEQYF
TRBD2	TRBJ2-7	TRBV4-2	.	TGTGCCAGCAGCAGCCCGACTAGCGGATATACCTACGAGCAGTACTTC	CASSSPTSGYTYEQYF
TRBD1	TRBJ1-3	TRBV6-1	.	TGTGCCACCTTAGGGCAGGGGGCCGCTGGAAACACCATATATTTT	CATLGQGAAGNTIYF
TRBD2	TRBJ2-5	TRBV7-6	.	TGTGCCAGCAGCTCTGCGGGACTAGCGGGTCAAGAGACCCAGTACTTC	CASSSAGLAGQETQYF
.	TRBJ2-7	TRBV27	.	TGTGCCAGCAGTTTATCTTGGAGAGCAGCCTACGAGCAGTACTTC	CASSLSWRAAYEQYF
.	TRBJ1-2	TRBV5-4	.	TGTGCCAGCCGCCCCGGGGGGAACTATGGCTACACCTTC	CASRPGGNYGYTF
.	TRBJ1-1	TRBV4-1	.	TGCGCCAGCAGCCAAGGTGGGCAGGGGAACACTGAAGCTTTCTTT	CASSQGGQGNTEAFF
.	TRBJ1-4	TRBV7-2	.	TGTGCCAGCAGTAACAACCCCGGGGGGGGTGAAAAACTGTTTTTT	CASSNNPGGGEKLFF
TRBD1	TRBJ1-4	TRBV27	.	TGTGCCAGCAGGAGGGACAGGGCGGTGGGTGAAAAACTGTTTTTT	CASRRDRAVGEKLFF
TRBD1	TRBJ1-4	TRBV2	.	TGTGCCAGCAGGGTCGACAGGGCTTCGAATGAAAAACTGTTTTTT	CASRVDRASNEKLFF
.	TRBJ1-4	TRBV4-3	.	TGCGCCAGCAGCCTGGGGGCGCATGGGGCAACTAATGAAAAACTGTTTTTT	CASSLGAHGATNEKLFF
TRBD1	TRBJ1-5	TRBV19	.	TGTGCCAGTAGTATATCGACAGGGGCTGGTCAGCCCCAGCATTTT	CASSISTGAGQPQHF
.	TRBJ2-1	TRBV10-3	.	TGTGCCATCAGTGACCCCCTTAGAGGCAATGAGCAGTTCTTC	CAISDPLRGNEQFF
.	TRBJ2-1	TRBV5-6	.	TGTGCCAGCAGCTTAATCGGAGGGAACGATGAGCAGTTCTTC	CASSLIGGNDEQFF
.	TRBJ2-1	TRBV7-3	few	TGTGCCAGCAGCCCAGACGGGGGTGGGTCCTACAATGAGCAGTTCTTC	CASSPDGGGSYNEQFF
.	TRBJ1-1	TRBV7-9	.	TGTGCCAGCAGCTTATGGGTATCCGGGGGGACTGAAGCTTTCTTT	CASSLWVSGGTEAFF
TRBD2	TRBJ2-7	TRBV7-2	.	TGTGCCAGCAGCCAAGATAGCGGGGGGGCCTACGAGCAGTACTTC	CASSQDSGGAYEQYF
.	TRBJ2-7	TRBV5-8	.	TGTGCCAGCAGCTTGGCCCCCGGGGCCTACGAGCAGTACTTC	CASSLAPGAYEQYF
TRBD1	TRBJ1-6	TRBV5-5	once	TGTGCCAGCAGCTTGGGTAGACAGGGGGCCTATAATTCACCCCTCCACTTT	CASSLGRQGAYNSPLHF
TRBD1	TRBJ1-4	TRBV9	few	TGTGCCAGCAGCGTTGGACAGGGCACCACTAATGAAAAACTGTTTTTT	CASSVGQGTTNEKLFF